Following are 18 T cell receptor beta chains from one sample sequenced in a study of cytomegalovirus exposure and HLA in healthy donors (TCRdb year 2017). Libraries were made using the immunoSEQ multiplex PCR assay. A mixture of 60 forward primers for TCR Vbeta segments and 13 reverse primers for TCR Jbeta segments was used in the multiplex PCR. TCRdb took over this immuneACCESS table, retaining in-frame rearrangements with V and J assigned. Such tables are incomplete; in checked studies, under half of the missing clones stem from an unresolved V gene, and the remainder is unexplained. The sample table records about 160,000 clones; about 80% of these occur just once. Together, the top ten hold roughly 1.6% of the sample. The source material was PBMCs. The receptor source for this set is a girl under 18 in good health and CMV-seropositive.

This chain joins TRBV5-1 and TRBJ2-3; TRBD2 aligns across 11 bases. Looked up from germline, CDR1 is SGHRS and CDR2 is YFSETQ. Unmatched junction bases numbered 6, after V lost 1 base and J lost 5 bases. The CDR3 extends over 16 amino acids. The CDR3 DNA reads TGCGCCAGCAGCTTGTTTACTAGCGGGGGAGGAGATACGCAGTATTTT. This encodes CASSLFTSGGGDTQYF.

The chain combines TRBV7-9 with TRBJ2-5; 14 bases agree with TRBD2. The J call could be wrong; TRBJ2-7 is a better fit for the DNA end. CDR3 length equals 16 residues. Germline CDR1 SEHNR, CDR2 FQNEAQ (reference sequence). This chain's CDR3 is CASSFPTSGRGNEQYF. DNA for the CDR3: TGTGCCAGCAGCTTCCCGACTAGCGGGAGGGGAAACGAGCAGTACTTC.

V and J are TRBV28 and TRBJ1-1; D may be TRBD1 (5 bases). The CDR3 sequence is 13 residues long. Trimming took off 6 bases at V and 6 bases at J, with 14 bases between the two ends. Germline assignment: CDR1 MDHEN and CDR2 SYDVKM. The CDR3 spells CASSPWTISEAFF. As DNA, the CDR3 is TGTGCCAGCAGCCCCTGGACAATTTCTGAAGCTTTCTTT.

The chain is built from TRBV19 and TRBJ2-4; TRBD1 might be the D (6 bases). V was cut by 8 bases and J by 2 bases, with 13 bases left in between. The V gene's germline CDR1 is LNHDA and CDR2 SQIVND (reference sequence). This CDR3 region has 14 residues. CDR3 sequence reads: CASAKQGSKNIQYF. In nucleotides, the CDR3 is TGTGCCAGTGCGAAACAGGGTTCCAAAAACATTCAGTACTTC.

The chain links TRBV28 to TRBJ2-2; D is undetermined. The V end lost 6 bases, the J end lost 6 bases, and 8 bases lay between the germline ends. The CDR3 covers 12 residues. Per germline, CDR1 MDHEN and CDR2 SYDVKM. This chain's CDR3 is CASSLSAGELFF. CDR3 nucleotide sequence: TGTGCCAGCAGCCTAAGCGCCGGGGAGCTGTTTTTT.

J is TRBJ2-7 and V is TRBV30; TRBD1 matches at 7 bases. Germline CDR1 and CDR2: GTSNPN and SVGIG (reference sequence). The CDR3 is 16 residues long. With 2 bases clipped from V and 1 base from J, the junction kept 11 bases outside the gene matches. The CDR3 is CAWSPPPTGPSYEQYF. The CDR3 nucleotides read TGTGCCTGGAGTCCCCCCCCGACAGGGCCTTCCTACGAGCAGTACTTC.

J is TRBJ1-3 and V is TRBV15; TRBD1 is a possible D gene (5 bases). The germline gives CDR1 LNHNV, CDR2 YYDKDF (reference sequence). CDR3 length: 15 residues. The V gene lost 0 bases and the J gene lost 4 bases, with 10 bases spanning the gap. The CDR3 DNA is TGTGCCACCAGCAGAGATACCGGGGGGGGAAACACCATATATTTT. It codes for CATSRDTGGGNTIYF.

This chain uses TRBV11-2 with TRBJ1-2; a possible D gene is TRBD1 (6 bases). Looked up from germline, CDR1 is SGHAT and CDR2 is FQNNGV. The CDR3 covers 14 residues. Trimming removed 2 bases from V and 8 bases from J, with 15 bases in between. The CDR3 bases are TGTGCCAGCAGCTTATCACGGGACATTGGAGGCTACACCTTC. This codes for CASSLSRDIGGYTF.

The chain couples TRBV10-3 to TRBJ2-5; 8 bases match TRBD1. V was pared by 4 bases and J by 2 bases, with 3 bases of the junction left unmatched. The CDR3 has 14 amino acids. The germline gives CDR1 ENHRY, CDR2 SYGVKD. CDR3 DNA: TGTGCCATCAGTGCCGGACAGGGACAAGAGACCCAGTACTTC. As protein: CAISAGQGQETQYF.

This chain uses TRBV6-1 with TRBJ1-5; D perhaps matches TRBD1 (6 bases). This CDR3 contains 14 residues. Trimming removed 6 bases at V and 5 bases at J, with 14 bases between. Germline V gene data show CDR1 as MNHNS and CDR2 as SASEGT. In DNA, the CDR3 is TGTGCCAGCAGAGTGGGGGGGCCGGATCAGCCCCAGCATTTT. Its protein product is CASRVGGPDQPQHF.

The rearrangement links TRBV4-3 to TRBJ2-2; D remains unclear. CDR3 size: 15 residues. With 0 bases removed from V and 2 bases from J, the gap between germline ends came to 7 bases. Germline V gene lookup returns CDR1 LGHNA and CDR2 YSLEER. This chain's CDR3 is CASSQDLANTGELFF. In DNA, the CDR3 is TGCGCCAGCAGCCAAGATTTGGCAAACACCGGGGAGCTGTTTTTT.

The chain couples TRBV18 to TRBJ1-3; D is unclear. This CDR3 is 17 amino acids long. Germline V CDR1 and CDR2: KGHSH, LQKENI. Between the trimmed V and J ends, which lost 6 bases and 1 base, there was a span of 19 bases. The CDR3 DNA is TGTGCCAGCTCGTCGGGAGACATGCCTATTTCTGGAAACACCATATATTTT. Residues: CASSSGDMPISGNTIYF.

This clone has only a few counts. The CDR3 DNA reads as TGTGCCAGCAGCTTAGTGACAGGGGGCGATTACGAGCAGTACTTC. This encodes CASSLVTGGDYEQYF. This sequence joins TRBV7-8 and TRBJ2-7; 10 bases align to TRBD1. This CDR3 is 15 amino acids long. V gave up 1 base and J gave up 4 bases; unmatched junction bases: 4. Germline CDR1 is SGHVS and CDR2 is FQNEAQ. Filled out from reference TRBV7-8 and TRBJ2-7, the complete variable domain reads GAGVSQSPRYKVAKRGQDVALRCDPISGHVSLFWYQQALGQGPEFLTYFQNEAQLDKSGLPSDRFFAERPEGSVSTLKIQRTQQEDSAVYLCASSLVTGGDYEQYFGPGTRLTVT.

This chain joins TRBV18 and TRBJ2-1; TRBD2 matches 10 bases. The V gene end was trimmed by 5 bases and the J gene end by 6 bases; junction bases not matched to a gene: 7. The CDR3 runs to 15 residues. Germline CDR1 reads KGHSH; CDR2 reads LQKENI. The DNA of the CDR3 is TGTGCCAGCTCATCCTTAGCGGGGGGAGGCAATGAGCAGTTCTTC. Amino acid sequence: CASSSLAGGGNEQFF.

The chain joins TRBV2 to TRBJ2-5; TRBD2 matches 7 bases. CDR1 SNHLY and CDR2 FYNNEI come from the germline V gene. The V gene end was trimmed by 2 bases and the J gene end by 4 bases; junction bases not matched to a gene: 4. CDR3 length: 14 amino acids. CDR3 sequence reads: CASSEWLAGETQYF. CDR3 sequence (DNA): TGTGCCAGCAGTGAATGGTTAGCGGGAGAGACCCAGTACTTC.

This rearrangement joins TRBV28 to TRBJ2-1; 9 bases are a match to TRBD2. Germline CDR1 MDHEN, CDR2 SYDVKM. The CDR3 totals 20 residues. The ends lost 6 bases at V and 4 bases at J; junction bases unmatched: 22. The DNA of the CDR3 is TGTGCCAGCAGGCCAAGGAGGCCTAGCGGGATACAATTCCGATACAATGAGCAGTTCTTC. Amino acid sequence: CASRPRRPSGIQFRYNEQFF.

There are a few counts of this clone. This chain connects TRBV15 to TRBJ1-4; D is ambiguous. The CDR3 has 13 residues. Between the trimmed V and J ends, which lost 1 base and 8 bases, there was a span of 8 bases. Germline V CDR1 and CDR2: LNHNV, YYDKDF (reference sequence). CDR3 amino acids: CATSRVEAEKLFF. As DNA, the CDR3 is TGTGCCACCAGCAGAGTCGAGGCGGAAAAACTGTTTTTT.

The rearrangement uses TRBV30 and TRBJ2-6, with a weak D call TRBD1 (6 bases). This CDR3 contains 15 residues. Germline lookup yields CDR1 GTSNPN and CDR2 SVGIG (reference sequence). Trimming cost V 4 bases and J 2 bases, with 12 bases left between them. For the CDR3, the DNA is TGTGCCTGGATTGGGACACCTACTGGGGCCAACGTCCTGACTTTC. Translation gives CAWIGTPTGANVLTF.